This T cell receptor beta chain was observed in a study of T cell responses to AZD1222 COVID-19 vaccine. Study-wide results and limits: Vaccination with two AZD1222 doses was followed by a rise in Spike-specific TCR breadth and depth. Unmutated variant regions are reportedly the target of nearly half of TCRs that are spike-specific. Vaccine-associated CD4 TCRs spanned spike, dominant at 160-218 and 743-854. Only six people who got AZD1222 tested seropositive at baseline.

As concerns this clone: The antigen remains undetermined.

Trimming shortened V by 0 bases and J by 4 bases, and 15 bases separated the two germline ends. Per the germline V gene, CDR1 is MNHEY and CDR2 is SVGEGT. The CDR3 is 17 residues long. Libraries were prepared by immunoSEQ multiplex PCR; TCRdb keeps only in-frame clonotypes and omits some of them. The sample carries 120,000 to 150,000 clones, 75% to 85% recorded once. The receptor was isolated from an adult in good health. The chain uses TRBV6-2 or TRBV6-3 and TRBJ2-2, with D uncertain. The sample here was peripheral blood, taken on day 0 of MenACWY control vaccination. The CDR3 DNA is TGTGCCAGCAGTTACTCCTTGGCCAGGTTCGGCACCGGGGAGCTGTTTTTT. It yields the protein CASSYSLARFGTGELFF.